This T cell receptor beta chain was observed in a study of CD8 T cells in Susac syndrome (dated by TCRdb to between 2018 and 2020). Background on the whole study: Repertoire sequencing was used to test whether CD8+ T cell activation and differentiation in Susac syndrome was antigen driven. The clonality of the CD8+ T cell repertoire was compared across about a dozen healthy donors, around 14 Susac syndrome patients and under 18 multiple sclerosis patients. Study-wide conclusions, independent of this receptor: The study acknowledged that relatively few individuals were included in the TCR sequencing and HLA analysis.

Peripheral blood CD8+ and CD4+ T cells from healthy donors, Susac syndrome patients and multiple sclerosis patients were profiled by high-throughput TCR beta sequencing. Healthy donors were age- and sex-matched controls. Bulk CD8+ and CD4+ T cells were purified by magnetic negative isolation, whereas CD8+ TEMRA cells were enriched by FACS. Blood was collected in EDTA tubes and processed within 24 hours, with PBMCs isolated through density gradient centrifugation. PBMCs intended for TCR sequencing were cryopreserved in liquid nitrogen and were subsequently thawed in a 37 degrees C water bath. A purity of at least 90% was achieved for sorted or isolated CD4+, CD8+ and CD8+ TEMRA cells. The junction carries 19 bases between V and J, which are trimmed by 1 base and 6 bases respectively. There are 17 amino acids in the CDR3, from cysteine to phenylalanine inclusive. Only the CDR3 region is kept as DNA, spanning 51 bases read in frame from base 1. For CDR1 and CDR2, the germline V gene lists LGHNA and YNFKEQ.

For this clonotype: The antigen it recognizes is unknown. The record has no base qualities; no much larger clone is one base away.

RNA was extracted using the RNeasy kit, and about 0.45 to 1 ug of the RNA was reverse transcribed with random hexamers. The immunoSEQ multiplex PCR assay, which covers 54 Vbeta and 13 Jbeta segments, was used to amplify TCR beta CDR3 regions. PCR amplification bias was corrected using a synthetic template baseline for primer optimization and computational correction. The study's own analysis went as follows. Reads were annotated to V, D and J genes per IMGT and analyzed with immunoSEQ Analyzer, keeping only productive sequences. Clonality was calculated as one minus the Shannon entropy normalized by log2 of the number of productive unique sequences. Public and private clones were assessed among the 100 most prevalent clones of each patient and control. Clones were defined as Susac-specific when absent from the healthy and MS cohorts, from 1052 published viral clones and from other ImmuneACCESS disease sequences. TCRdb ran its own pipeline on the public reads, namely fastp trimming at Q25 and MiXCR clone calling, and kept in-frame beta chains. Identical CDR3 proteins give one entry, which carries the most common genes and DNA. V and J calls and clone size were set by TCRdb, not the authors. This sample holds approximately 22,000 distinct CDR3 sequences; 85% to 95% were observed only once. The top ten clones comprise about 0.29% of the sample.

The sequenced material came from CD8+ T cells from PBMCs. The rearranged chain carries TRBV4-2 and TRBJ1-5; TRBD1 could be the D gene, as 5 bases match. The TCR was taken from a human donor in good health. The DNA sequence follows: TGTGCCAGCAGCCAAGTTCCCCGAGGAGGTGGGGGTCAGCCCCAGCATTTT. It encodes CASSQVPRGGGGQPQHF.